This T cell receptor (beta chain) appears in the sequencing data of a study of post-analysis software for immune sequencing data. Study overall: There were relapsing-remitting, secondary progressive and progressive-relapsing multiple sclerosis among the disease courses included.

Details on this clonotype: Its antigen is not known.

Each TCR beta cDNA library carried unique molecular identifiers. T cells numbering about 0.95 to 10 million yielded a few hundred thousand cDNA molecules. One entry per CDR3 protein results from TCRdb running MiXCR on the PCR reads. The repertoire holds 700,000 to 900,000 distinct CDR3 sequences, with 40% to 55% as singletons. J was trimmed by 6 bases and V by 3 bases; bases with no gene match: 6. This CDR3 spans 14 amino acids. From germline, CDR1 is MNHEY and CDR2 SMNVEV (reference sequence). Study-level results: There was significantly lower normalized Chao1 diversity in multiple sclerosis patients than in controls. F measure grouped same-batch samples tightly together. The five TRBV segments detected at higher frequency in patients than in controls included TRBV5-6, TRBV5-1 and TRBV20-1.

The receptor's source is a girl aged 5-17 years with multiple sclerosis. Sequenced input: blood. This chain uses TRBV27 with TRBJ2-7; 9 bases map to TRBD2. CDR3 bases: TGTGCCAGCAGTTTGTCTAGCGGGACCTGCGAGCAGTACTTC. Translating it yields CASSLSSGTCEQYF.